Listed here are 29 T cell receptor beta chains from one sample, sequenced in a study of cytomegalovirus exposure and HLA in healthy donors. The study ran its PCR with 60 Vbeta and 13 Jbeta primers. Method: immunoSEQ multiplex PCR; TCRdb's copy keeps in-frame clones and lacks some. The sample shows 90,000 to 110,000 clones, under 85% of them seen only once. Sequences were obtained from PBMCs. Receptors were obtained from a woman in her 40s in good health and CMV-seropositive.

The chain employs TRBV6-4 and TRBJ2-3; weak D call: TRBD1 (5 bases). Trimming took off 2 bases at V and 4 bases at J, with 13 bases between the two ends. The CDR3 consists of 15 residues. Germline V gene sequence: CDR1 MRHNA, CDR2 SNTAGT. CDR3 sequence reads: CASSDPDLGADTQYF. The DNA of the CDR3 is TGTGCCAGCAGTGACCCCGACCTAGGGGCAGATACGCAGTATTTT.

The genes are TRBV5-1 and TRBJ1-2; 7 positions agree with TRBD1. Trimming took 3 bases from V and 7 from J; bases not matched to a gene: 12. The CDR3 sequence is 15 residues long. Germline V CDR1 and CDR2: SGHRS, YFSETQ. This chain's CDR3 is CASSSDPQGDLGYTF. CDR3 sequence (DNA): TGCGCCAGCAGCTCGGACCCCCAGGGGGATCTTGGCTACACCTTC.

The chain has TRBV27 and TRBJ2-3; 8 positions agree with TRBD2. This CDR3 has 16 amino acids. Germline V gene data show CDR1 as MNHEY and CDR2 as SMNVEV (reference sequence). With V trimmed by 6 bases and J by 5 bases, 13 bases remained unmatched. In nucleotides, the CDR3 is TGTGCCAGCAGAAACGAAGGTTTAGCGGGGAGAGATACGCAGTATTTT. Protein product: CASRNEGLAGRDTQYF.

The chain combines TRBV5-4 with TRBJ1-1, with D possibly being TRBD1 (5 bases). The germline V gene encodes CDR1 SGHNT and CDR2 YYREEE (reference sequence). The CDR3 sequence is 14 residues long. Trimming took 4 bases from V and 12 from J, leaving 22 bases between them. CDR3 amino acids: CASSLSRVSRVPFF. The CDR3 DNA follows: TGTGCCAGCAGCCTCTCAAGAGTATCCAGGGTACCTTTCTTT.

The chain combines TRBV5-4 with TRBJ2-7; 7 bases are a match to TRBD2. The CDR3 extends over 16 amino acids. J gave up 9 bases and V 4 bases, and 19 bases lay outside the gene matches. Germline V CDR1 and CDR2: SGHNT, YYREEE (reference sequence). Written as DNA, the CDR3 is TGTGCCAGCAGCCCGGGGCCCGGGACTACTCTACGAGGGCAGTACTTC. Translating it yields CASSPGPGTTLRGQYF.

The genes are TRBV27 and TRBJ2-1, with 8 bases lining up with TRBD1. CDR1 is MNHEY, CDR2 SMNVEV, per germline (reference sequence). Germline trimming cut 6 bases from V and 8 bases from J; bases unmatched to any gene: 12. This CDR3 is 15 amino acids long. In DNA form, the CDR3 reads TGTGCCAGCAGGCTGACAGGGGAGTTGGGCCATGAGCAGTTCTTC. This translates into CASRLTGELGHEQFF.

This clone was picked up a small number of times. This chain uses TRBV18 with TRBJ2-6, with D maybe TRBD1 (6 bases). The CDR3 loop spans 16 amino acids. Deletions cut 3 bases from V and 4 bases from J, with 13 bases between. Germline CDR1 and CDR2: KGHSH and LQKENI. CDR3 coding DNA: TGTGCCAGCTCACCTCAGGGGCATTCCGGGGCCAACGTCCTGACTTTC. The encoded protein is CASSPQGHSGANVLTF. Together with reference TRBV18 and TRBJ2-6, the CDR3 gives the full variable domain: NAGVMQNPRHLVRRRGQEARLRCSPMKGHSHVYWYRQLPEEGLKFMVYLQKENIIDESGMPKERFSAEFPKEGPSILRIQQVVRGDSAAYFCASSPQGHSGANVLTFGAGSRLTVL.

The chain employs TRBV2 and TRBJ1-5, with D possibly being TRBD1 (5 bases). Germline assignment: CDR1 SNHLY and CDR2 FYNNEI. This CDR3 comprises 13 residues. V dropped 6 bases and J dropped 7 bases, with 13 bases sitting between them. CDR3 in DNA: TGTGCCAGCAGGGGCGACAGAGGACAGCCCCAGCATTTT. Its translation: CASRGDRGQPQHF.

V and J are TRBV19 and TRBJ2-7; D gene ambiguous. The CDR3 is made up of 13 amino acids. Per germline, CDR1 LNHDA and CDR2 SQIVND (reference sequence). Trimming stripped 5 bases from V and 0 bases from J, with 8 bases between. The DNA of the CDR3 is TGTGCCAGTAGTCCCCCGTACTCCTACGAGCAGTACTTC. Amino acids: CASSPPYSYEQYF.

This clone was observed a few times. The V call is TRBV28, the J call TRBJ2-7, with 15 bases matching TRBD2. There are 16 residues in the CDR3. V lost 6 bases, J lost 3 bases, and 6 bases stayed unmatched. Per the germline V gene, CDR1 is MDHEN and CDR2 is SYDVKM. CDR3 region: CASRKGLAGGNYEQYF. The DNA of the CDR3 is TGTGCCAGCAGAAAGGGACTAGCGGGAGGAAACTACGAGCAGTACTTC.

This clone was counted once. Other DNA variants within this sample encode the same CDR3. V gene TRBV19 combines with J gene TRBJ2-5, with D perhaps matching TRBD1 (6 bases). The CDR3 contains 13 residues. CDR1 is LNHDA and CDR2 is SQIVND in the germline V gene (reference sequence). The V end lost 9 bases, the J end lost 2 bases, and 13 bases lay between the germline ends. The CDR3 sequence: CASATGLQETQYF. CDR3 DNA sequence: TGTGCCAGCGCCACAGGGCTGCAAGAGACCCAGTACTTC.

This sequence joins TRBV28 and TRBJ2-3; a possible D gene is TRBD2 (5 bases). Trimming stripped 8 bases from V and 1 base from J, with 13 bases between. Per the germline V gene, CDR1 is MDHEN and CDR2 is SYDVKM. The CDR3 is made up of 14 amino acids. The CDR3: CASRPGMRTDTQYF. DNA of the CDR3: TGTGCCAGCCGCCCGGGAATGCGCACAGATACGCAGTATTTT.

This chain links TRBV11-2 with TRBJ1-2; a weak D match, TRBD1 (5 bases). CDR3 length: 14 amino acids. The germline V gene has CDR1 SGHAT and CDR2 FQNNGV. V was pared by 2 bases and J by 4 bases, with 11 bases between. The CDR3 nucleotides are TGTGCCAGCAGCTTAATACAGGACGGCTATGGCTACACCTTC. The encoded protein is CASSLIQDGYGYTF.

CDR3 nucleotides: TGCAGTGCTACCCGGACAGGGTTTCAGCATTTT. Translation gives CSATRTGFQHF. The chain carries TRBV20-1 and TRBJ1-5; 8 bases align to TRBD1. Germline CDR1 and CDR2: DFQATT and SNEGSKA (reference sequence). The ends lost 4 bases at V and 13 bases at J; junction bases unmatched: 6. This CDR3 spans 11 amino acids.

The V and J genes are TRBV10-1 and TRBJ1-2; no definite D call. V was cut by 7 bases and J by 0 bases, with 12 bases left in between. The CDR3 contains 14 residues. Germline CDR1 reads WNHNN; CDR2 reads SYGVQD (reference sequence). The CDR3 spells CASTSRAANYGYTF. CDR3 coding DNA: TGCGCCAGCACCTCGAGGGCCGCTAACTATGGCTACACCTTC.

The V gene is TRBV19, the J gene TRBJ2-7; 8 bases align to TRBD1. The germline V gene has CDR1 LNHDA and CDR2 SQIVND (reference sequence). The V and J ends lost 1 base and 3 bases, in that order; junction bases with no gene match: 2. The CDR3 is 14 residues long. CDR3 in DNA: TGTGCCAGTAGTATAGGGACAGGGAGCTACGAGCAGTACTTC. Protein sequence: CASSIGTGSYEQYF.

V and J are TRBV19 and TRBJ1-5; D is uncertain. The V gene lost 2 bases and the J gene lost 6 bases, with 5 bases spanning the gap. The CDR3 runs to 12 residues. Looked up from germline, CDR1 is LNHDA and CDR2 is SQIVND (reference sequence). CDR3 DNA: TGTGCCAGTAGTATAAGTAGTCAGCCCCAGCATTTT. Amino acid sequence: CASSISSQPQHF.

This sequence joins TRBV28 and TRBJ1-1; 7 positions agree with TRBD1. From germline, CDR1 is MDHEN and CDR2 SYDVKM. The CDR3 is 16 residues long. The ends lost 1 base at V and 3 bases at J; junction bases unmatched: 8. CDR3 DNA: TGTGCCAGCAGTTTATTGTGGGGCAGGGGGGACACTGAAGCTTTCTTT. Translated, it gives CASSLLWGRGDTEAFF.

The CDR3 DNA is TGTGCCAGCAGTGAAGAGGACTTCTCCTACAATGAGCAGTTCTTC. Protein product: CASSEEDFSYNEQFF. The V and J genes are TRBV2 and TRBJ2-1; D possibly corresponds to TRBD2 (5 bases). The CDR3 sequence is 15 residues long. CDR1 is SNHLY, CDR2 FYNNEI, per germline. Deletions cut 1 base from V and 0 bases from J, with 7 bases between.

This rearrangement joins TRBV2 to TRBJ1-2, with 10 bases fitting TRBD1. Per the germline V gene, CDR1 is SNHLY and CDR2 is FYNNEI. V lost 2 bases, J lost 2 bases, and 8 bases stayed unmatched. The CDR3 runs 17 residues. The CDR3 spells CASSERTGGGRNYGYTF. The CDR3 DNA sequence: TGTGCCAGCAGTGAACGGACAGGGGGGGGACGCAACTATGGCTACACCTTC.

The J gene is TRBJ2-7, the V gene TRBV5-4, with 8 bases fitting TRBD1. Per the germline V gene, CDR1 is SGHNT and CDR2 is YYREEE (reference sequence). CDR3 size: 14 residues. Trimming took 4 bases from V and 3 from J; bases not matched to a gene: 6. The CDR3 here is CASSRGQGDYEQYF. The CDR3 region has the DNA TGTGCCAGCAGCCGAGGACAGGGAGACTACGAGCAGTACTTC.

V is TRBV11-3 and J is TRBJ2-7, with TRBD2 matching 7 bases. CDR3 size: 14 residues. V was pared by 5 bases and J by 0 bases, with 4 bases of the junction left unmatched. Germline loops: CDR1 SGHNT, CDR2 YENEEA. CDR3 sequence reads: CASSPLADSYEQYF. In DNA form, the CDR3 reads TGTGCCAGCAGCCCGCTAGCGGACTCCTACGAGCAGTACTTC.

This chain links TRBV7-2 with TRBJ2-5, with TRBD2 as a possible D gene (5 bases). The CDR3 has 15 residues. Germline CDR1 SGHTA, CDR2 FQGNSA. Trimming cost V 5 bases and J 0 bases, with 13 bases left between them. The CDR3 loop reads CASSLGSGYQETQYF. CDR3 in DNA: TGTGCCAGCAGCCTGGGTTCGGGGTACCAAGAGACCCAGTACTTC.

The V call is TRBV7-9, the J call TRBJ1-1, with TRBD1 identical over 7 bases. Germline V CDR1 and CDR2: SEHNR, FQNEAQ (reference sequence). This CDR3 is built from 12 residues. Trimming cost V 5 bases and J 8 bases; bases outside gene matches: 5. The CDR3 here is CASSQGQREAFF. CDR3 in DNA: TGTGCCAGCAGCCAGGGACAGCGAGAAGCTTTCTTT.

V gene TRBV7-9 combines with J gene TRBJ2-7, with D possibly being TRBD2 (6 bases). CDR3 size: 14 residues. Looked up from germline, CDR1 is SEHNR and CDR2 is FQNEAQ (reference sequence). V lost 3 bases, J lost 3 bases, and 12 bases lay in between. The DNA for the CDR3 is TGTGCCAGCAGCTTTCGCGCGGGGCGCTACGAGCAGTACTTC. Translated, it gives CASSFRAGRYEQYF.

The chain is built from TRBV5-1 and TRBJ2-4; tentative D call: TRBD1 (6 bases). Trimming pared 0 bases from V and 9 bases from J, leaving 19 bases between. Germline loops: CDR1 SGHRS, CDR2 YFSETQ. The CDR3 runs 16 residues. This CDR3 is CASSLGSNGVGGIQYF. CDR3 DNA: TGCGCCAGCAGCTTGGGCTCCAATGGGGTAGGGGGCATTCAGTACTTC. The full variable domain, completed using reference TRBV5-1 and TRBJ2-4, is KAGVTQTPRYLIKTRGQQVTLSCSPISGHRSVSWYQQTPGQGLQFLFEYFSETQRNKGNFPGRFSGRQFSNSRSEMNVSTLELGDSALYLCASSLGSNGVGGIQYFGAGTRLSVL.

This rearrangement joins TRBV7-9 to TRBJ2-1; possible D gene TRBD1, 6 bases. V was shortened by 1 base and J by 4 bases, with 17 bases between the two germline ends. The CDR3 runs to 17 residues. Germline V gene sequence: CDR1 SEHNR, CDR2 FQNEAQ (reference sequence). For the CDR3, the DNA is TGTGCCAGCAGCTTAGATATATTACGTCAGGGGTACAATGAGCAGTTCTTC. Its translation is CASSLDILRQGYNEQFF.

The CDR3 loop reads CASSLSIAYGYTF. CDR3 bases: TGTGCCAGCAGTTTGAGTATTGCTTATGGCTACACCTTC. This sequence joins TRBV28 and TRBJ1-2, with D unresolved. The length of the CDR3 is 13 residues. CDR1 MDHEN and CDR2 SYDVKM come from the germline V gene. Trimming cost V 3 bases and J 5 bases, with 10 bases left between them.

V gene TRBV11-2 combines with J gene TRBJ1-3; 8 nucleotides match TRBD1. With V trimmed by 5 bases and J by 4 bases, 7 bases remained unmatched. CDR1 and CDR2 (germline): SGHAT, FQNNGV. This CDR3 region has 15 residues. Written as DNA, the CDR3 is TGTGCCAGCAGCCCTACGGACAGGGTAGGAAACACCATATATTTT. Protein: CASSPTDRVGNTIYF.